This TCR beta chain was obtained from a study of CD8 T cells in ankylosing spondylitis. This clonotype was seen a few times. Each TCR beta library was made by quantitative 5'-RACE that incorporated molecular barcodes. TCRdb fed the 5' RACE reads into MiXCR, producing one record per CDR3 protein. The sample holds just over 350,000 distinct CDR3 sequences; approximately 22% are singletons and the top ten take around 12%. V was shortened by 4 bases and J by 0 bases, with 20 bases between the two germline ends. This CDR3 is 19 amino acids long. Germline CDR1 KGHDR, CDR2 SFDVKD. The sequence was collected from a male donor with ankylosing spondylitis or in good health (not recorded which). The sequenced sample consisted of blood, either unsorted or a sorted T cell fraction (not recorded which). The gene calls are TRBV24-1 and TRBJ2-2; maybe TRBD1 (6 bases). CDR3: CATSDRSKQGPPNTGELFF. The CDR3 DNA reads as TGTGCCACCAGTGACCGTTCGAAACAGGGACCCCCGAACACCGGGGAGCTGTTTTTT.